Below, 8 T cell receptor beta chains from the same sample are listed, as sequenced in a study of blood T cells in healthy people across ages. The use of a sample-barcoded 5' primer and a J-beta primer mix characterized a second PCR of about 7 to 12 cycles. TCRdb independently ran MiXCR on the 5' RACE reads; one entry per CDR3 protein. Among approximately 730,000 distinct CDR3 sequences, roughly 53% were seen once, and the ten largest hold approximately 40%. Sequencing was carried out using blood. These receptors were obtained from a man at least 80 years old in good health.

This clonotype was seen a handful of times. The chain recombines TRBV29-1 with TRBJ2-7; TRBD1 might be the D (5 bases). V was clipped by 4 bases and J by 6 bases, with 13 bases between them. Per germline, CDR1 SQVTM and CDR2 ANQGSEA. The CDR3 runs 12 residues. CDR3 region: CSVVAQGGEQYF. Written as DNA, the CDR3 is TGCAGCGTTGTCGCCCAGGGTGGCGAGCAGTACTTC.

J is TRBJ2-3 and V is TRBV9; D is possibly TRBD1 (6 bases). There are 17 residues in the CDR3. Germline values: CDR1 SGDLS, CDR2 YYNGEE. Trimming cost V 4 bases and J 14 bases, with 32 bases left between them. The CDR3 bases are TGTGCCAGCAGCCCCCGTCTAGAGGGGGTCGAGCACAGATACGCGTATTTT. Its translation is CASSPRLEGVEHRYAYF. Supplemented by reference TRBV9 and TRBJ2-3, the full variable domain reads DSGVTQTPKHLITATGQRVTLRCSPRSGDLSVYWYQQSLDQGLQFLIQYYNGEERAKGNILERFSAQQFPDLHSELNLSSLELGDSALYFCASSPRLEGVEHRYAYFGPGTRLTVL.

The sample holds a few counts of this clonotype. The V gene is TRBV9, the J gene TRBJ2-1; tentatively, D is TRBD2 (5 bases). Trimming shortened V by 3 bases and J by 1 base, and 14 bases separated the two germline ends. The CDR3 length is 16 residues. Germline V gene data show CDR1 as SGDLS and CDR2 as YYNGEE. The CDR3 sequence: CASSGSGGRSYNEQFF. The DNA for the CDR3 is TGTGCCAGCAGCGGCTCTGGTGGGAGATCCTACAATGAGCAGTTCTTC.

The table lists this clonotype with a few counts. The chain employs TRBV20-1 and TRBJ1-6; D uncertain. This CDR3 has 15 residues. Germline V gives CDR1 DFQATT, CDR2 SNEGSKA (reference sequence). The ends were cut back, 1 base at V and 0 bases at J, with 7 bases in the middle. The CDR3 coding sequence is TGCAGTGCTAGAGCGCAGAGCTCCTATAATTCACCCCTCCACTTT. Protein product: CSARAQSSYNSPLHF.

The chain is built from TRBV15 and TRBJ1-5, with D unclear. From germline, CDR1 is LNHNV and CDR2 YYDKDF (reference sequence). The CDR3 is made up of 15 amino acids. Trimming cost V 0 bases and J 0 bases, with 6 bases left between them. The CDR3 region has the DNA TGTGCCACCAGCAGAGAGCAGGCTAGCAATCAGCCCCAGCATTTT. Amino acids: CATSREQASNQPQHF.

This clonotype appeared a few times. V gene TRBV5-1 combines with J gene TRBJ1-2; TRBD1 is a possible D gene (5 bases). V was pared by 3 bases and J by 1 base, with 13 bases between. Germline V lookup: CDR1 SGHRS, CDR2 YFSETQ. The CDR3 contains 15 residues. The CDR3 loop reads CASSSGGRSNYGYTF. The CDR3 DNA reads TGCGCCAGCAGCTCCGGGGGAAGAAGTAACTATGGCTACACCTTC.

This clonotype was counted only a few times. The V gene is TRBV12-3 or TRBV12-4, the J gene TRBJ2-5; TRBD2 matches at 14 bases. V trimming: 4 bases; J trimming: 5 bases; junction bases outside the gene matches: 6. The CDR3 spans 16 residues. The CDR3 DNA follows: TGTGCCAGCAGTTATGGGACTAGCGGGAGAGTGGAGACCCAGTACTTC. This sequence encodes CASSYGTSGRVETQYF.

The chain combines TRBV20-1 with TRBJ2-6; no reliable D call. The V gene lost 5 bases and the J gene lost 4 bases, with 12 bases spanning the gap. The germline V gene has CDR1 DFQATT and CDR2 SNEGSKA (reference sequence). The CDR3 consists of 14 residues. CDR3 region: CSAPRAAGANVLTF. The CDR3 DNA reads as TGCAGTGCTCCTCGGGCGGCCGGGGCCAACGTCCTGACTTTC.